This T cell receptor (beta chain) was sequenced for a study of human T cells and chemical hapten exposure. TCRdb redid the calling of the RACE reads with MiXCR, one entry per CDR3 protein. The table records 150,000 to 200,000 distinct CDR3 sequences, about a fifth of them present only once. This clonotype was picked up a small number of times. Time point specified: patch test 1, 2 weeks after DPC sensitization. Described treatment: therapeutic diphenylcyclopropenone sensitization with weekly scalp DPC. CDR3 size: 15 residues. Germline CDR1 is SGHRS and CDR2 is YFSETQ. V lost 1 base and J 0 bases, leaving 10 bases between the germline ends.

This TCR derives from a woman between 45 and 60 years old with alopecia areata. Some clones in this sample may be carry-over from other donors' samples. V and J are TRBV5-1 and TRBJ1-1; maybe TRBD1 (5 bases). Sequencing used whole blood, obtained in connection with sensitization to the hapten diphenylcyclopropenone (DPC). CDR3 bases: TGCGCCAGCAGCTTGTCTGGGGGAATGAACACTGAAGCTTTCTTT. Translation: CASSLSGGMNTEAFF.